This is a list of T cell receptor beta chains from one sample in a study of blood T cells in healthy people across ages. TCRdb processed the 5' RACE reads anew with MiXCR; each CDR3 protein has one entry. The sample comprises 600,000 or so distinct CDR3 sequences, approximately 30% of which are singletons, and approximately 15% rests with the top ten. The sequenced sample consisted of blood. The receptors were gathered from a woman older than 75 in good health. CDR3s include the opening cysteine and the closing phenylalanine or tryptophan. A D gene is named only where the DNA matches it firmly. A row's size may be missing; if present it is once, few, many or a size class.

TRBD2 TRBJ2-7 TRBV10-3 many TGTGCCATCGGGGGGACTAGCGGGGGTTACGAGCAGTACTTC CAIGGTSGGYEQYF
- TRBJ2-6 TRBV10-3 many TGTGCCATCAGTGATGGCCGCTCTGGGGCCAACGTCCTGACTTTC CAISDGRSGANVLTF
TRBD2 TRBJ2-1 TRBV7-9 many TGTGCCAGCAGCCCGAGCGGGGGGCCTAATGAGCAGTTCTTC CASSPSGGPNEQFF
TRBD1 TRBJ1-1 TRBV12-3/TRBV12-4 many TGTGCCAGCAGCCCACTGGACAGGGGGGGCACTGAAGCTTTCTTT CASSPLDRGGTEAFF
- TRBJ2-5 TRBV28 many TGTGCCAGCAGTCGAGATCAAGAGACCCAGTACTTC CASSRDQETQYF
- TRBJ1-3 TRBV20-1 few TGCAGTGCTAAAAAGGGCCCTGGGTCTGGAAACACCATATATTTT CSAKKGPGSGNTIYF
- TRBJ2-6 TRBV3-1 many TGTGCCAGCAGCCAAGGAGGGTTTGGGGCCAACGTCCTGACTTTC CASSQGGFGANVLTF
- TRBJ2-3 TRBV5-1 - TGCGCCAGCAGCCCTGGTATCGGGATCTCCACAGATACGCAGTATTTT CASSPGIGISTDTQYF
- TRBJ1-2 TRBV9 many TGTGCCAGCAGCCTAGGGGGTAAGGCCCCGGATGGCTACACCTTC CASSLGGKAPDGYTF
TRBD1 TRBJ2-7 TRBV6-1 - TGTGCCGCCCGGACAGGGATTCCCTACGAGCAGTACTTC CAARTGIPYEQYF
- TRBJ2-1 TRBV6-6 many TGTGCCAGCAGCCCGGGTGCACCGAATGAGCAGTTCTTC CASSPGAPNEQFF
- TRBJ1-2 TRBV7-2 - TGTGCCAGCAGTGGAGACGGTCAGAACTATGGCTACACCTTC CASSGDGQNYGYTF
- TRBJ2-5 TRBV5-4 many TGTGCCAGCAGCTTACAGGGAAGCCAAGAGACCCAGTACTTC CASSLQGSQETQYF
- TRBJ2-3 TRBV2 many TGTGCCATCAAGGGTCCCATGGAGACAGATACGCAGTATTTT CAIKGPMETDTQYF
TRBD1 TRBJ2-7 TRBV29-1 many TGCAGCGTTAGAACAGGGGTCGTGAACTACGAGCAGTACTTC CSVRTGVVNYEQYF
TRBD1 TRBJ1-1 TRBV28 few TGTGCCAGCAGTTCCACCGGGACAGGGAGCACTGAAGCTTTCTTT CASSSTGTGSTEAFF
- TRBJ2-5 TRBV4-3 many TGCGCCAGCAGCCACTCGGAAAGCGGGCAAGAGACCCAGTACTTC CASSHSESGQETQYF
TRBD2 TRBJ2-3 TRBV6-2/TRBV6-3 many TGTGCCAGCAGTTCCCTTCCCGGACTAGCGGGGGCCGTTTTGTATACGCAGTATTTT CASSSLPGLAGAVLYTQYF
- TRBJ1-2 TRBV30 few TGTGCCTGGAGGTTAGGGGGGGGTCCGTATAATTATGGCTACACCTTC CAWRLGGGPYNYGYTF